These T cell receptor beta chains were read from a single sample in a study of a mutant IDH1 vaccine in newly diagnosed glioma. The protocol was immunoSEQ multiplex PCR, while the TCRdb copy is restricted to in-frame clones and leaves out a portion. Found here are over 55,000 clones, around 80% of them singletons; the top ten hold roughly 8.8%. Their specific antigens are unknown. Sequences were derived from PBMCs, sampled from a glioma patient whose treatment included an IDH1 peptide vaccine. The receptors here all came from a woman in her 40s with glioma. Some clones in this sample may be carry-over from other donors' samples. The CDR3 runs from the conserved cysteine through the conserved F or W. A D gene is named only where the DNA matches it firmly. Rows may omit the clone size; those that give it use once, few, many or a size class.

d_call: -; clone_size: -; cdr3_length: 15; j_call: TRBJ2-7; v_call: TRBV15; cdr3_nt: TGTGCCACCAGCTCCCCCGGGACGGGAACCTACGAGCAGTACTTC; cdr3_aa: CATSSPGTGTYEQYF
d_call: -; clone_size: -; cdr3_length: 13; j_call: TRBJ2-2; v_call: TRBV5-1; cdr3_nt: TGCGCCAGCAGCTTGACGAACACCGGGGAGCTGTTTTTT; cdr3_aa: CASSLTNTGELFF
d_call: -; clone_size: once; cdr3_length: 13; j_call: TRBJ1-1; v_call: TRBV12-5; cdr3_nt: TGTGCTAGTGGTTTTGCCCCCGACACTGAAGCTTTCTTT; cdr3_aa: CASGFAPDTEAFF
d_call: -; clone_size: once; cdr3_length: 12; j_call: TRBJ1-4; v_call: TRBV19; cdr3_nt: TGTGCCAGCTCCGGGGCGACAGGAAAACTGTTTTTT; cdr3_aa: CASSGATGKLFF
d_call: -; clone_size: -; cdr3_length: 13; j_call: TRBJ1-2; v_call: TRBV4-1; cdr3_nt: TGCGCCAGCAGCCAAAGTGGACGCCCGGAAGGCACCTTC; cdr3_aa: CASSQSGRPEGTF
d_call: TRBD1; clone_size: -; cdr3_length: 15; j_call: TRBJ2-7; v_call: TRBV5-6; cdr3_nt: TGTGCCAGCAGCGTTCTGGGACAGGGCACTTACGAGCAGTACTTC; cdr3_aa: CASSVLGQGTYEQYF
d_call: -; clone_size: few; cdr3_length: 20; j_call: TRBJ2-4; v_call: TRBV7-2; cdr3_nt: TGTGCCAGCAGCTTAGCCATGGAGACGGGAACAGCCCTAGCCAAAAACATTCAGTACTTC; cdr3_aa: CASSLAMETGTALAKNIQYF
d_call: TRBD1; clone_size: -; cdr3_length: 12; j_call: TRBJ2-7; v_call: TRBV6-6; cdr3_nt: TGTGCCAGCGGACAGGGGGTGCACGAGCAGTACTTC; cdr3_aa: CASGQGVHEQYF
d_call: TRBD1; clone_size: -; cdr3_length: 18; j_call: TRBJ1-5; v_call: TRBV19; cdr3_nt: TGTGCCAGTAGTATAGGTCCGGGACAGGGGTATAGCAATCAGCCCCAGCATTTT; cdr3_aa: CASSIGPGQGYSNQPQHF
d_call: TRBD2; clone_size: -; cdr3_length: 16; j_call: TRBJ2-7; v_call: TRBV4-1; cdr3_nt: TGCGCCAGCAGCCCTACTAGCGGGGGTTTCTTCTACGAGCAGTACTTC; cdr3_aa: CASSPTSGGFFYEQYF
d_call: -; clone_size: -; cdr3_length: 14; j_call: TRBJ2-2; v_call: TRBV19; cdr3_nt: TGTGCCAGTAGTAGGACAAGGAGTACCGGGGAGCTGTTTTTT; cdr3_aa: CASSRTRSTGELFF
d_call: -; clone_size: once; cdr3_length: 14; j_call: TRBJ1-1; v_call: TRBV7-3; cdr3_nt: TGTGCCAGCAGCTTCCAGGGACGGGGCACTGAAGCTTTCTTT; cdr3_aa: CASSFQGRGTEAFF